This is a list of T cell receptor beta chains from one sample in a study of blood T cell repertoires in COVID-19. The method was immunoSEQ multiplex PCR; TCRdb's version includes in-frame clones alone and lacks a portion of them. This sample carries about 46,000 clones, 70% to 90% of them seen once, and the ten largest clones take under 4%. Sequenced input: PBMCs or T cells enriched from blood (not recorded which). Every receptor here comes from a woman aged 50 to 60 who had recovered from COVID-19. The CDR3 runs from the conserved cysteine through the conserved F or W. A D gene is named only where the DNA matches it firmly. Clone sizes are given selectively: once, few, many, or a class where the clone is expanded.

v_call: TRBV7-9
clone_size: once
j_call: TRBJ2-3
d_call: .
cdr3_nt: TGTGCCAGCAGCTTAGAATGGGAGACCGATACGCAGTATTTT
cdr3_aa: CASSLEWETDTQYF

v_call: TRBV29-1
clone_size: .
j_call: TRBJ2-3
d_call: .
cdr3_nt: TGCAGCTATCTCGTGGGAGGGGGTGCGGATACGCAGTATTTT
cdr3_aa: CSYLVGGGADTQYF

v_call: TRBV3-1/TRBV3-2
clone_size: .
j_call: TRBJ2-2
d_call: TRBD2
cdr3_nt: TGTGCCAGCAGCCAAGAGAAGCTAGCGGGGAAGTTGACCGGGGAGCTGTTTTTT
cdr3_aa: CASSQEKLAGKLTGELFF

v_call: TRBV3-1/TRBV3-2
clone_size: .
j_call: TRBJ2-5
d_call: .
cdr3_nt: TGTGCCAGCAGCTCCAGAGAGACCCAGTACTTC
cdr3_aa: CASSSRETQYF

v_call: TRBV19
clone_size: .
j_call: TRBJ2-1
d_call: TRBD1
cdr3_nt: TGTGCCAGTCGTACCCTGGACAGGGACCACAATGAGCAGTTCTTC
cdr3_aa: CASRTLDRDHNEQFF

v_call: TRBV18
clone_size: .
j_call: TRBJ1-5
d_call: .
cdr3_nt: TGTGCCAGCTCACGAGGACAGTCGGCTAACAATCAGCCCCAGCATTTT
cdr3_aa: CASSRGQSANNQPQHF

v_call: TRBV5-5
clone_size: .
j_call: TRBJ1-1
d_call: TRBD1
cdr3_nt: TGTGCCAGCACCCGTCAACCAGGGACAGTATTGAACACTGAAGCTTTCTTT
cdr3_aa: CASTRQPGTVLNTEAFF

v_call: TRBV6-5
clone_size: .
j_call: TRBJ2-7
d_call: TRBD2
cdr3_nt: TGTGCCAGCAGTTACTCGGGGGGGAGAGCCGGCGAGCAGTACTTC
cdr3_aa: CASSYSGGRAGEQYF

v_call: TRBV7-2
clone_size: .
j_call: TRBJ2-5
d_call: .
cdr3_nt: TGTGCCAGCAGCTTATTTCTCAGGGTCCAAGAGACCCAGTACTTC
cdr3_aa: CASSLFLRVQETQYF

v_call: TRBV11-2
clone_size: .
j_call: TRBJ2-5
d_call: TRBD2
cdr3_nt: TGTGCCAGCAGCCTCATCGGAGCGGGGGGGCCGGAGACCCAGTACTTC
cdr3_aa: CASSLIGAGGPETQYF

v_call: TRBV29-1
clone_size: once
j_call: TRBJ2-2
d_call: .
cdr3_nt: TGCAGCGGGCAGTACACCGGGGAGCTGTTTTTT
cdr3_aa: CSGQYTGELFF

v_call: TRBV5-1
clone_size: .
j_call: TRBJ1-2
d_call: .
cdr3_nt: TGCGCCAGCAGCTTGCTTGGGACATCGAGCCCTAACTATGGCTACACCTTC
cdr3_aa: CASSLLGTSSPNYGYTF

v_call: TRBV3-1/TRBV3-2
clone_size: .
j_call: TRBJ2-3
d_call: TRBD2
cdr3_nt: TGTGCCAGCAGCCACCGGGGGGGCCCAGATACGCAGTATTTT
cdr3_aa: CASSHRGGPDTQYF

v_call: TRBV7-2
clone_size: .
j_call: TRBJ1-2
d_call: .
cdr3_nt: TGTGCCAGCAGCGAAACAGGGCCGCGGACCTTC
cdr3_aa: CASSETGPRTF

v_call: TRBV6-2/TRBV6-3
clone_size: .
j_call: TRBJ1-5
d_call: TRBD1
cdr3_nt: TGTGCCAGCAGTTACTCCGGGACAGGCCCGAATCTAGGTCAGCCCCAGCATTTT
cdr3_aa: CASSYSGTGPNLGQPQHF

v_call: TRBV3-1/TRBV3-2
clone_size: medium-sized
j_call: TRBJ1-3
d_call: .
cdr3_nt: TGTGCCAGCAGCCAAACTTACTCTGGAAACACCATATATTTT
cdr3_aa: CASSQTYSGNTIYF

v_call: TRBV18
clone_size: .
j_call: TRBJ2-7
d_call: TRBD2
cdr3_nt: TGTGCCAGCTCACCAGTGGGGACTAGCGGGGCTTGGGAGCAGTACTTC
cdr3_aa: CASSPVGTSGAWEQYF

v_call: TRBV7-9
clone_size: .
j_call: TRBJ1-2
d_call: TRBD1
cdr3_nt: TGTGCCAGCAGCTCTTTGACAGGGCAACTATCTACGGGAGGCTACACCTTC
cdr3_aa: CASSSLTGQLSTGGYTF

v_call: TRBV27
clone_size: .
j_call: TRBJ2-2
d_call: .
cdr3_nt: TGTGCCACCGGGACTCCGAACACCGGGGAGCTGTTTTTT
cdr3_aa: CATGTPNTGELFF

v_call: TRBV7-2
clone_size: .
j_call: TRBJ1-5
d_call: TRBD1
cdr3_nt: TGTGCCAGCAGCCCACAGGGGGGAATCAATCAGCCCCAGCATTTT
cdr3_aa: CASSPQGGINQPQHF

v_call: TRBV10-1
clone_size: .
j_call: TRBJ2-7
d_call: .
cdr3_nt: TGCGCCAGCAGTGAGTATCGGGGTTCCTCCTACGAGCAGTACTTC
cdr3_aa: CASSEYRGSSYEQYF

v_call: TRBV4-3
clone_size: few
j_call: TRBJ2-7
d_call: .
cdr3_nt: TGCGCCAGCAGCCAAGACTTGGGGAGGTACGAGCAGTACTTC
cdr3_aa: CASSQDLGRYEQYF

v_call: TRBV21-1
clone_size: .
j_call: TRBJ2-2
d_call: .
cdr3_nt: TGTGCCAGCAGCAAACTTTCCGGGACAGCTAACACCGGGGAGCTGTTTTTT
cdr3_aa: CASSKLSGTANTGELFF

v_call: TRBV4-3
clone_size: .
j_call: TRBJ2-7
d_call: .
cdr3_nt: TGCGCCAGCAGTTCTGAGGGCTACGAGCAGTACTTC
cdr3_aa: CASSSEGYEQYF

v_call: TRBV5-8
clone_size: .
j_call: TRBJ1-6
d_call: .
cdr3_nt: TGTGCCAGCAGCTCTCGACAGAATTCACCCCTCCACTTT
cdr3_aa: CASSSRQNSPLHF

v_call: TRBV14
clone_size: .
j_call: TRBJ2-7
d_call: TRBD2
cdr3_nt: TGTGCCAGCAGCCGGACTAGCGGGAGTCCCGGCGAGCAGTACTTC
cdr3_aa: CASSRTSGSPGEQYF

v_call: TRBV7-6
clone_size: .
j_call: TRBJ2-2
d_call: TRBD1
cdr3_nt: TGTGCCAGCAGCTTTACAGGGGGTAGCGGGGAGCTGTTTTTT
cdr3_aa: CASSFTGGSGELFF

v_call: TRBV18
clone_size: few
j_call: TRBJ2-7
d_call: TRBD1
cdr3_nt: TGTGCCAGCTCGGTAGGGACAGGGGATACGGGCGAGCAGTACTTC
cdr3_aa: CASSVGTGDTGEQYF

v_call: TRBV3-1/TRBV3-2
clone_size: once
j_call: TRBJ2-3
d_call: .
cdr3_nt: TGTGCCAGCAGCCGTTCGGGCACAGATACGCAGTATTTT
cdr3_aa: CASSRSGTDTQYF

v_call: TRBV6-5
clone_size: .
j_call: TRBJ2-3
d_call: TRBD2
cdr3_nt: TGTGCCAGCACGACTAGCGCGAGCACAGATACGCAGTATTTT
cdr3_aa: CASTTSASTDTQYF

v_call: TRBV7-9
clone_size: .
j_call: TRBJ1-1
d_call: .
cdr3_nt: TGTGCCAGCAGCAATCCTGGGGGGGCTGAAGCTTTCTTT
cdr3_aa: CASSNPGGAEAFF

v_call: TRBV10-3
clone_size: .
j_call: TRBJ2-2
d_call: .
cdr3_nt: TGTGCCATCAGCCAGGACAGTGCGAACACCGGGGAGCTGTTTTTT
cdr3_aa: CAISQDSANTGELFF

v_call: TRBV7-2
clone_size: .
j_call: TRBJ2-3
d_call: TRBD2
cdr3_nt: TGTGCCAGCAGCTTACAAGCGGGAGCTAGCACAGATACGCAGTATTTT
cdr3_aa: CASSLQAGASTDTQYF

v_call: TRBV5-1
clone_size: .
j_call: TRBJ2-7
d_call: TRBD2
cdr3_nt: TGCGCCAGCAGTCCTAGCGGGATTAGTGGCGAGCAGTACTTC
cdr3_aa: CASSPSGISGEQYF

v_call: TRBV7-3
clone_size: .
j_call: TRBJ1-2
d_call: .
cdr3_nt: TGTGCCAGCAGGCCGGGACATGGAGACTATGGCTACACCTTC
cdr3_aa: CASRPGHGDYGYTF